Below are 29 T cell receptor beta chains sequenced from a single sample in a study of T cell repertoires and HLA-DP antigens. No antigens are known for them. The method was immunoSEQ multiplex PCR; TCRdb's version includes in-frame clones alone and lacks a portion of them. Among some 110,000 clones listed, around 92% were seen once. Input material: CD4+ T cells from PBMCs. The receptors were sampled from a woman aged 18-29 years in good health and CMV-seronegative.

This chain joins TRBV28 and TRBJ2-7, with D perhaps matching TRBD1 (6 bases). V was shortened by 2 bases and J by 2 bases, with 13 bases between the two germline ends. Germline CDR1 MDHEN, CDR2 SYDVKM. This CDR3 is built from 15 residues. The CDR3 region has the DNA TGTGCCAGCAGTTTAGGGGGCAGCCTCCCCTACGAGCAGTACTTC. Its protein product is CASSLGGSLPYEQYF.

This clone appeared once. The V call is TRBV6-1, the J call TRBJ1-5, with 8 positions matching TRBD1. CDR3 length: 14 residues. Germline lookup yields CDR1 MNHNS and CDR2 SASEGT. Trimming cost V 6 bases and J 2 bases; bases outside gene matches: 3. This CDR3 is CASSRGQGNQPQHF. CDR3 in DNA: TGTGCCAGCAGCCGGGGACAGGGCAATCAGCCCCAGCATTTT.

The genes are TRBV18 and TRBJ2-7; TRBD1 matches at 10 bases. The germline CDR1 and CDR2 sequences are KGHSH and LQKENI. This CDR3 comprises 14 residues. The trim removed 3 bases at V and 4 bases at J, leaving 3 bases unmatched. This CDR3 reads CASSPGTGDYEQYV. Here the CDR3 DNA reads TGTGCCAGCTCACCCGGGACAGGGGATTACGAGCAGTACGTC.

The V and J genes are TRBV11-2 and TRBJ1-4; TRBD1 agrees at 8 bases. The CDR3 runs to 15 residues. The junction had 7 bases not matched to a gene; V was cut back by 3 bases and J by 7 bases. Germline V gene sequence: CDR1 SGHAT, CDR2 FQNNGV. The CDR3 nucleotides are TGTGCCAGCAGCTTCTGGACAGGGTTGCGTGAAAAACTGTTTTTT. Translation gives CASSFWTGLREKLFF.

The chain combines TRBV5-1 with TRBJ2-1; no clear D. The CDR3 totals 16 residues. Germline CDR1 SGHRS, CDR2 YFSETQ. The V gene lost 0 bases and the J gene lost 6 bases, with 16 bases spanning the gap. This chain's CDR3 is CASSLAARGAGNEQFF. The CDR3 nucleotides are TGCGCCAGCAGCTTGGCAGCTAGAGGCGCAGGCAATGAGCAGTTCTTC.

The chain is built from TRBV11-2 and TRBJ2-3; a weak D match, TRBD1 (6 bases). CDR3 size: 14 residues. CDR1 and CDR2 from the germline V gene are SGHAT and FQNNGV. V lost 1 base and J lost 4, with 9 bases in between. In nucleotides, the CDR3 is TGTGCCAGCAGCTTAGGCAGGGGCCCAGATACGCAGTATTTT. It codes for CASSLGRGPDTQYF.

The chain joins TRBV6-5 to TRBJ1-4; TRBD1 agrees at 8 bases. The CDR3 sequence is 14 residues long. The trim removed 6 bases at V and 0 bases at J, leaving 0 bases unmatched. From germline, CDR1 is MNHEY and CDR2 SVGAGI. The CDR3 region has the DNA TGTGCCAGCAGACAGGGGGCAACTAATGAAAAACTGTTTTTT. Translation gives CASRQGATNEKLFF.

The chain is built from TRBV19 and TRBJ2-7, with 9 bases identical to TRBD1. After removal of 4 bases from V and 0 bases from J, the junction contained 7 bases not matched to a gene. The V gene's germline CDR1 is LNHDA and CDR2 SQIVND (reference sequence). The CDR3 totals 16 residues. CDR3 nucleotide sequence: TGTGCCAGTAGTAGCGGGACAGGGATGAGCTCCTACGAGCAGTACTTC. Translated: CASSSGTGMSSYEQYF. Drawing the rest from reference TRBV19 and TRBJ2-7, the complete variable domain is DGGITQSPKYLFRKEGQNVTLSCEQNLNHDAMYWYRQDPGQGLRLIYYSQIVNDFQKGDIAEGYSVSREKKESFPLTVTSAQKNPTAFYLCASSSGTGMSSYEQYFGPGTRLTVT.

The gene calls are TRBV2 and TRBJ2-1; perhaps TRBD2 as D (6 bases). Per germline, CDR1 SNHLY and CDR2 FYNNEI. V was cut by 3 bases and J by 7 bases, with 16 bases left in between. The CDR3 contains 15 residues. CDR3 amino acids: CASSDGTPGVNEQFF. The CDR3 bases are TGTGCCAGCAGTGACGGGACTCCCGGAGTGAATGAGCAGTTCTTC.

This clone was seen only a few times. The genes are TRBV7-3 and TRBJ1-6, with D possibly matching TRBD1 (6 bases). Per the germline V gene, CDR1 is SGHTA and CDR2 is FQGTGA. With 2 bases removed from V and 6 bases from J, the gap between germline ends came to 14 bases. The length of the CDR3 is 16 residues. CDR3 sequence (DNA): TGTGCCAGCAGCTTACGGGGGCCAACAACTAATTCACCCCTCCACTTT. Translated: CASSLRGPTTNSPLHF. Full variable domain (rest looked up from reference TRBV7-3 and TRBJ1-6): GAGVSQTPSNKVTEKGKYVELRCDPISGHTALYWYRQSLGQGPEFLIYFQGTGAADDSGLPNDRFFAVRPEGSVSTLKIQRTERGDSAVYLCASSLRGPTTNSPLHFGNGTRLTVT.

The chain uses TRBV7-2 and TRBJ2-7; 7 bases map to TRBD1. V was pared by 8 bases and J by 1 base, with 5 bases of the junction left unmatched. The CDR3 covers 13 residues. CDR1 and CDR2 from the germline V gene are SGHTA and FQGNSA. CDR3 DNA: TGTGCCAGCGCAGGGGGAGCGTCCTACGAGCAGTACTTC. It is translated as CASAGGASYEQYF.

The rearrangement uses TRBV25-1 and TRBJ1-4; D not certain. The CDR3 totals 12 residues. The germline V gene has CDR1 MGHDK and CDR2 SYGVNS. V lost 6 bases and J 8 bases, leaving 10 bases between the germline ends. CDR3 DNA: TGTGCCAGCAGCAAAAGGGAGGAAAAACTGTTTTTT. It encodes CASSKREEKLFF.

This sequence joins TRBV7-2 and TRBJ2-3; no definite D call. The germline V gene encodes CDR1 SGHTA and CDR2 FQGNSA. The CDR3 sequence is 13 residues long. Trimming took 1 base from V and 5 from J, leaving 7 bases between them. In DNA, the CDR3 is TGTGCCAGCAGCTTAGTAGGCCGAGATACGCAGTATTTT. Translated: CASSLVGRDTQYF.

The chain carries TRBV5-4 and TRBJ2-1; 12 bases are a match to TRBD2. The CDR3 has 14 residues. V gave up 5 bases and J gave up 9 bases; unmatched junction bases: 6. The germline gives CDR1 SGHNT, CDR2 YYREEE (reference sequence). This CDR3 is CASSPSGGAGEQFF. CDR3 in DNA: TGTGCCAGCAGTCCTAGCGGGGGGGCCGGTGAGCAGTTCTTC.

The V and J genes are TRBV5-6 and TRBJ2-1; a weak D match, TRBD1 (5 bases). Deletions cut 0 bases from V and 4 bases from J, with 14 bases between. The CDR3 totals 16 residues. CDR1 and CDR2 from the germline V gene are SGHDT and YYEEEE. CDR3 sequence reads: CASSLDWGAKYNEQFF. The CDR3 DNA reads TGTGCCAGCAGCTTGGACTGGGGCGCGAAATACAATGAGCAGTTCTTC.

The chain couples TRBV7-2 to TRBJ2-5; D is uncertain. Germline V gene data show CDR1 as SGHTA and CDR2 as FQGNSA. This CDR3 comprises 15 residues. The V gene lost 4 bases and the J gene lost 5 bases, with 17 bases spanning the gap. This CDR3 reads CASSSQKSGRETQYF. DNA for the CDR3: TGTGCCAGCAGCTCCCAGAAGTCTGGTCGGGAGACCCAGTACTTC. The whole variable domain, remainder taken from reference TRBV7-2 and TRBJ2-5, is GAGVSQSPSNKVTEKGKDVELRCDPISGHTALYWYRQSLGQGLEFLIYFQGNSAPDKSGLPSDRFSAERTGGSVSTLTIQRTQQEDSAVYLCASSSQKSGRETQYFGPGTRLLVL.

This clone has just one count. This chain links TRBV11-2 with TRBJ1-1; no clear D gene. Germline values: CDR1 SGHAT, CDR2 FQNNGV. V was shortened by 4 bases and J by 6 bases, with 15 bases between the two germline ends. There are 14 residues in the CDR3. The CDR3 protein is CASSSRKWGSEAFF. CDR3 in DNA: TGTGCCAGCAGCTCCCGGAAATGGGGATCTGAAGCTTTCTTT.

DNA of the CDR3: TGTGCCAGCGTTAGACGGACAGGGACTAATGAAAAACTGTTTTTT. It yields the protein CASVRRTGTNEKLFF. The chain couples TRBV2 to TRBJ1-4, with TRBD1 matching over 8 bases. V lost 8 bases, J lost 2 bases, and 7 bases stayed unmatched. The germline V gene has CDR1 SNHLY and CDR2 FYNNEI. The CDR3 length is 15 residues.

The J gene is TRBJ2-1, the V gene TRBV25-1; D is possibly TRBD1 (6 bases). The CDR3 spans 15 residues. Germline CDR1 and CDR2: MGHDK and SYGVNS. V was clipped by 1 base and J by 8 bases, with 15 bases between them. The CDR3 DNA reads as TGTGCCAGCAGTGAATCCTTGGGACACACCGATGAGCAGTTCTTC. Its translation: CASSESLGHTDEQFF.

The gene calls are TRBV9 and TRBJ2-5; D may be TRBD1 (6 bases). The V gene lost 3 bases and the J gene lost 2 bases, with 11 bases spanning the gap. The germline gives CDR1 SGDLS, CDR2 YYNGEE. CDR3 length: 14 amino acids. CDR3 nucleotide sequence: TGTGCCAGCAGCGGCGACAGGTTTCAAGAGACCCAGTACTTC. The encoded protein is CASSGDRFQETQYF.

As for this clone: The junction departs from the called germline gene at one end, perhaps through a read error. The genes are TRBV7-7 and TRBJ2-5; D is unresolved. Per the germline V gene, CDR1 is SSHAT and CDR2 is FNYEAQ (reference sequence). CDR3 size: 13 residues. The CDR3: CASSFRRLETQYF. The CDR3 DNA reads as TGTGCTAGCAGCTTTAGACGGTTGGAGACCCAGTACTTC.

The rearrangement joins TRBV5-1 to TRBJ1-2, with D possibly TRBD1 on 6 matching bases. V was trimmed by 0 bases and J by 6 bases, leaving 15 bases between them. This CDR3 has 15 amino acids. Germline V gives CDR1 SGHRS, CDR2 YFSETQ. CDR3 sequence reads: CASSLATGGRDGYTF. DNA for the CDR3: TGCGCCAGCAGCTTGGCGACGGGGGGCCGGGATGGCTACACCTTC. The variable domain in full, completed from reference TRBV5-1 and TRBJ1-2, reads KAGVTQTPRYLIKTRGQQVTLSCSPISGHRSVSWYQQTPGQGLQFLFEYFSETQRNKGNFPGRFSGRQFSNSRSEMNVSTLELGDSALYLCASSLATGGRDGYTFGSGTRLTVV.

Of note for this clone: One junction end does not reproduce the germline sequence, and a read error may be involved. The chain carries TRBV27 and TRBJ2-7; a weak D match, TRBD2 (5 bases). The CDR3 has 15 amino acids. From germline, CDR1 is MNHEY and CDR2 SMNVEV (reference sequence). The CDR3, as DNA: TGTGCCAGCACTTTAATGGCGGGCAGTTCCTACGAGCAGTACTTC. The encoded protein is CASTLMAGSSYEQYF.

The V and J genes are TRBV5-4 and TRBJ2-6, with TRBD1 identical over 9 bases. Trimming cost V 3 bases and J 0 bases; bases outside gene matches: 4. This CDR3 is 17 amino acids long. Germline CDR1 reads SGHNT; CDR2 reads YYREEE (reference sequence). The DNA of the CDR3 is TGTGCCAGCAGCTCCGGGACAGGGCACTCTGGGGCCAACGTCCTGACTTTC. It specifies CASSSGTGHSGANVLTF.

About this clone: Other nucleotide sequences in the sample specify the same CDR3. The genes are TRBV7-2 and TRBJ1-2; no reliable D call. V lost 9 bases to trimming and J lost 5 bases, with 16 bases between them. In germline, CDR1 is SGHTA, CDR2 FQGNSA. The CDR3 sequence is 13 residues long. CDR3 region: CASSRTVLYGYTF. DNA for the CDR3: TGTGCCAGTAGCCGAACGGTTCTTTATGGCTACACCTTC.

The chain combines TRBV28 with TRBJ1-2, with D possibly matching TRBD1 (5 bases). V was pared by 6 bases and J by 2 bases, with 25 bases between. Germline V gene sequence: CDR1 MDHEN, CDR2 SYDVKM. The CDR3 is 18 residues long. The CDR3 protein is CASSRHSNPGGMNYGYTF. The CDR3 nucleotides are TGTGCCAGCAGCCGTCATTCAAACCCTGGGGGAATGAACTATGGCTACACCTTC.

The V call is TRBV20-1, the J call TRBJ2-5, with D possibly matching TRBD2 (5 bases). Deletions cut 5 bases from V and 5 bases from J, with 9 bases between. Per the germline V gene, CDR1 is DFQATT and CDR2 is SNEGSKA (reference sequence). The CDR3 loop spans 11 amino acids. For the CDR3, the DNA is TGCAGTGCTCGGACTGGGGAGACCCAGTACTTC. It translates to CSARTGETQYF.

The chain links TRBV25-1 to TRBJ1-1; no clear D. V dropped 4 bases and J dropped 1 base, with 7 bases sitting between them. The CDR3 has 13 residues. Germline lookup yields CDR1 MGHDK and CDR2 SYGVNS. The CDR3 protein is CASSGTRNTEAFF. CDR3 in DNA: TGTGCCAGCAGTGGTACACGGAACACTGAAGCTTTCTTT.

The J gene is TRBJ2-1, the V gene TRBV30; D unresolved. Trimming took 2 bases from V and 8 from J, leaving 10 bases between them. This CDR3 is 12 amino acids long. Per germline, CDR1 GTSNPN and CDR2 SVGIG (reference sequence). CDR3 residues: CAWSLPSYEQFF. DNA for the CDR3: TGTGCCTGGAGTCTCCCCAGCTATGAGCAGTTCTTC.